The 13 T cell receptor beta chains given below trace back to one sample, sequenced in a study of T cells after yellow fever vaccination. One entry per CDR3 protein, called by TCRdb with MiXCR from the 5' RACE reads. The sample has hundreds of thousands of distinct CDR3 sequences; 21% are singletons. The sequences come from PBMCs, collected 21 days after the first yellow fever vaccination. Receptors originate from a young man who received the YFV17D yellow fever vaccine.

This clonotype was seen a few times. The chain uses TRBV4-1 and TRBJ1-5; D gene ambiguous. The V gene's germline CDR1 is MGHRA and CDR2 YSYEKL. The V end lost 0 bases, the J end lost 7 bases, and 10 bases lay between the germline ends. The CDR3 loop spans 14 amino acids. The CDR3 nucleotides read TGCGCCAGCAGCCAAGATACCTCGTTGCAGCCCCAGCATTTT. As protein: CASSQDTSLQPQHF.

The chain has TRBV28 and TRBJ2-2; D is unclear. The CDR3 has 16 residues. The germline CDR1 and CDR2 sequences are MDHEN and SYDVKM. The V and J ends lost 5 bases and 3 bases respectively, with 16 bases between them. CDR3 protein: CASSPLGGKDTGELFF. In DNA form, the CDR3 reads TGTGCCAGCAGTCCCCTAGGTGGAAAGGACACCGGGGAGCTGTTTTTT.

The chain combines TRBV19 with TRBJ2-3; 7 bases match TRBD2. The J segment lost 4 bases and the V segment lost 7 bases, leaving 5 bases of the junction unmatched. Germline V gives CDR1 LNHDA, CDR2 SQIVND (reference sequence). CDR3 size: 13 residues. The CDR3 reads CASTAGVSDTQYF. CDR3 nucleotide sequence: TGTGCCAGTACGGCGGGGGTCTCAGATACGCAGTATTTT.

The DNA of the CDR3 is TGTGCCATACAGGGGCCGGGCACTGAAGCTTTCTTT. Translating it yields CAIQGPGTEAFF. This chain connects TRBV27 to TRBJ1-1, with TRBD1 matching 7 bases. Trimming cost V 10 bases and J 4 bases; bases outside gene matches: 6. Germline-derived CDR1 and CDR2 are MNHEY and SMNVEV (reference sequence). The CDR3 loop spans 12 amino acids.

J is TRBJ2-5 and V is TRBV5-1; D might be TRBD1 or TRBD2, each matching 5 bases. This CDR3 comprises 15 residues. V lost 1 base to trimming and J lost 5 bases, with 15 bases between them. Germline loops: CDR1 SGHRS, CDR2 YFSETQ. The CDR3 spells CASSLPGSMGETQYF. DNA of the CDR3: TGCGCCAGCAGCTTGCCAGGGAGTATGGGGGAGACCCAGTACTTC. The full variable domain, completed using reference TRBV5-1 and TRBJ2-5, is KAGVTQTPRYLIKTRGQQVTLSCSPISGHRSVSWYQQTPGQGLQFLFEYFSETQRNKGNFPGRFSGRQFSNSRSEMNVSTLELGDSALYLCASSLPGSMGETQYFGPGTRLLVL.

This clonotype was detected a few times. The chain joins TRBV4-2 to TRBJ2-7, with D uncertain. The germline gives CDR1 LGHNA, CDR2 YNFKEQ. Trimming pared 0 bases from V and 0 bases from J, leaving 9 bases between. This CDR3 is built from 15 residues. This chain's CDR3 is CASSQEVRSSYEQYF. CDR3 nucleotide sequence: TGTGCCAGCAGCCAAGAAGTCAGGAGCTCCTACGAGCAGTACTTC.

J is TRBJ1-3 and V is TRBV25-1, with a possible D match to TRBD1 (5 bases). V lost 2 bases to trimming and J lost 11 bases, with 13 bases between them. CDR3 size: 13 residues. The germline CDR1 and CDR2 sequences are MGHDK and SYGVNS. CDR3 sequence: CASSEAGSASIYF. CDR3 DNA: TGTGCCAGCAGTGAAGCAGGGTCTGCATCCATATATTTT.

The genes are TRBV9 and TRBJ2-1, with D tentatively TRBD1 (6 bases). With 4 bases removed from V and 5 bases from J, the gap between germline ends came to 10 bases. CDR1 and CDR2 from the germline V gene are SGDLS and YYNGEE. The CDR3 is 13 amino acids. The CDR3 region is CASSKDSNNEQFF. CDR3 DNA sequence: TGTGCCAGCAGCAAGGACAGTAACAATGAGCAGTTCTTC.

Only a few counts were recorded for this clonotype. The rearrangement links TRBV24-1 to TRBJ2-3, with D perhaps being TRBD1 or TRBD2 (5 bases each). The CDR3 contains 14 residues. Germline CDR1 is KGHDR and CDR2 is SFDVKD. V was shortened by 9 bases and J by 4 bases, with 16 bases between the two germline ends. In DNA, the CDR3 is TGTGCCACCTCCCCGGGACGGACGCCAGATACGCAGTATTTT. Its protein product is CATSPGRTPDTQYF.

This clonotype was seen only a few times. The V call is TRBV6-2 or TRBV6-3, the J call TRBJ1-2, with 12 bases lining up with TRBD1. Per germline, CDR1 MNHEY and CDR2 SVGEGT. J was trimmed by 4 bases and V by 0 bases; bases with no gene match: 3. This CDR3 is 16 amino acids long. CDR3 DNA sequence: TGTGCCAGCAGTTACTCCGGGACAGGGGGCCTCTATGGCTACACCTTC. Translated, it gives CASSYSGTGGLYGYTF.

This clonotype was recorded a few times. The chain links TRBV4-1 to TRBJ1-6; 9 nucleotides match TRBD1. This CDR3 is built from 16 residues. The germline V gene has CDR1 MGHRA and CDR2 YSYEKL. V dropped 1 base and J dropped 10; count of bases not matched to a gene: 8. In DNA, the CDR3 is TGCGCCAGCAGCCAAGCCGATACAGGGGGCCTCTCACCCCTCCACTTT. This translates into CASSQADTGGLSPLHF.

This clonotype was observed many times. The chain recombines TRBV7-2 with TRBJ1-1; D not certain. Germline CDR1 is SGHTA and CDR2 is FQGNSA. Trimming stripped 2 bases from V and 0 bases from J, with 4 bases between. CDR3 size: 13 residues. The DNA for the CDR3 is TGTGCCAGCAGCTTACAGATGAACACTGAAGCTTTCTTT. Translated, it gives CASSLQMNTEAFF.

This clonotype came up once. This chain links TRBV6-1 with TRBJ1-1, with D perhaps matching TRBD1 (6 bases). The germline V and J ends were trimmed by 7 bases and 7 bases, with 10 bases remaining between them. This CDR3 spans 11 amino acids. The V gene's germline CDR1 is MNHNS and CDR2 SASEGT. The CDR3 sequence: CASTTQGEAFF. Written as DNA, the CDR3 is TGTGCCAGCACGACACAGGGTGAAGCTTTCTTT.